Each of the 14 T cell receptor beta chains below was sequenced from the same sample in a study of CD8 T cells in ankylosing spondylitis. Study-level findings and limits: In ankylosing spondylitis blood, a motif of seven to nine highly homologous TCR beta variants appeared characteristic.

TCRdb independently ran MiXCR on the 5' RACE reads; one entry per CDR3 protein. The table records 200,000 to 250,000 distinct CDR3 sequences, about 18% of them present only once. What these receptors recognize is not known. The sequenced sample consisted of blood, either unsorted or a sorted T cell fraction (not recorded which). The receptors shown here come from a male donor with ankylosing spondylitis.

The genes are TRBV7-6 and TRBJ2-1; D possibly corresponds to TRBD1 (5 bases). CDR1 and CDR2 (germline): SGHVS, FNYEAQ. V was cut by 0 bases and J by 8 bases, with 11 bases left in between. The CDR3 is 14 amino acids. The DNA of the CDR3 is TGTGCCAGCAGCTTAGCGGGGCCCCCCGATGAGCAGTTCTTC. Translation gives CASSLAGPPDEQFF. The variable domain in full, with the rest retrieved from reference TRBV7-6 and TRBJ2-1, is GAGVSQSPRYKVTKRGQDVALRCDPISGHVSLYWYRQALGQGPEFLTYFNYEAQQDKSGLPNDRFSAERPEGSISTLTIQRTEQRDSAMYRCASSLAGPPDEQFFGPGTRLTVL.

This clonotype was counted ten times or more. This sequence joins TRBV10-3 and TRBJ2-1, with D perhaps matching TRBD2 (5 bases). Germline V CDR1 and CDR2: ENHRY, SYGVKD. V lost 2 bases to trimming and J lost 5 bases, with 10 bases between them. CDR3 size: 14 residues. CDR3 loop: CAISEDGVNNEQFF. As DNA, the CDR3 is TGTGCCATCAGTGAGGACGGGGTAAACAATGAGCAGTTCTTC.

A few counts support this clonotype. The rearrangement links TRBV9 to TRBJ2-1; D is tentatively TRBD1 or TRBD2 (6 bases each). Deletions cut 0 bases from V and 9 bases from J, with 13 bases between. Germline V gene data show CDR1 as SGDLS and CDR2 as YYNGEE. This CDR3 is built from 14 residues. Here the CDR3 DNA reads TGTGCCAGCAGCGTAGCTCTGGAGGGGGTTGAGCAGTTCTTC. It codes for CASSVALEGVEQFF. Based on the CDR3 plus reference TRBV9 and TRBJ2-1, the full variable domain is DSGVTQTPKHLITATGQRVTLRCSPRSGDLSVYWYQQSLDQGLQFLIQYYNGEERAKGNILERFSAQQFPDLHSELNLSSLELGDSALYFCASSVALEGVEQFFGPGTRLTVL.

V is TRBV12-3 or TRBV12-4 and J is TRBJ2-7, with 9 bases matching TRBD2. J lost 3 bases, V lost 6 bases, and 3 bases had no gene match. The CDR3 runs 13 residues. The CDR3 bases are TGTGCCAGCAGACTAGCGGGCCACTACGAGCAGTACTTC. Residues: CASRLAGHYEQYF.

This clonotype was seen more than once but under ten times. The V and J genes are TRBV15 and TRBJ2-7; D is tentatively TRBD1 or TRBD2 (5 bases each). V was cut by 0 bases and J by 6 bases, with 9 bases left in between. This CDR3 has 13 amino acids. The germline CDR1 and CDR2 sequences are LNHNV and YYDKDF (reference sequence). The CDR3 DNA is TGTGCCACCAGCAGAGATGTTGGGGGCGAGCAGTACTTC. As protein: CATSRDVGGEQYF.

The chain couples TRBV7-9 to TRBJ2-7; possibly TRBD2 for D (6 bases). This CDR3 is 14 amino acids long. The germline gives CDR1 SEHNR, CDR2 FQNEAQ (reference sequence). Between the trimmed V and J ends, which lost 3 bases and 2 bases, there was a span of 11 bases. The CDR3 DNA is TGTGCCAGCAGCTTCCCCGGGAGAACCTACGAGCAGTACTTC. Protein sequence: CASSFPGRTYEQYF.

The chain has TRBV5-6 and TRBJ2-7, with D maybe TRBD1 (6 bases). This CDR3 spans 14 amino acids. V lost 0 bases, J lost 3 bases, and 10 bases lay in between. The germline V gene encodes CDR1 SGHDT and CDR2 YYEEEE. The CDR3 DNA reads TGTGCCAGCAGCTTGGACAGGGCTGACTACGAGCAGTACTTC. The encoded protein is CASSLDRADYEQYF.

This clonotype was counted only a few times. The chain links TRBV12-3 or TRBV12-4 to TRBJ1-1; D perhaps matches TRBD1 (6 bases). V lost 7 bases and J 0 bases, leaving 12 bases between the germline ends. The CDR3 is made up of 14 amino acids. As DNA, the CDR3 is TGTGCCAGCAACTACAGGGTCATGAACACTGAAGCTTTCTTT. Translated, it gives CASNYRVMNTEAFF.

The chain uses TRBV11-1 and TRBJ1-6, with D maybe TRBD1 (5 bases). The CDR3 runs 18 residues. Per the germline V gene, CDR1 is SGHAT and CDR2 is FQDESV (reference sequence). Trimming left V 5 bases short and J 4 bases short, with 21 bases between. CDR3 amino acids: CASSDRDGYSFYNSPLHF. In DNA, the CDR3 is TGTGCCAGCAGCGACCGGGACGGATATTCATTTTATAATTCACCCCTCCACTTT. Together with reference TRBV11-1 and TRBJ1-6, the CDR3 gives the full variable domain: EAEVAQSPRYKITEKSQAVAFWCDPISGHATLYWYRQILGQGPELLVQFQDESVVDDSQLPKDRFSAERLKGVDSTLKIQPAELGDSAMYLCASSDRDGYSFYNSPLHFGNGTRLTVT.

Only a few counts were recorded for this clonotype. Being one base from a much bigger clone, this may be a read error. J is TRBJ1-5 and V is TRBV7-9, with D hard to call. CDR3 length equals 12 residues. V was shortened by 1 base and J by 5 bases, with 3 bases between the two germline ends. The V gene's germline CDR1 is SEHNR and CDR2 FQNEAQ (reference sequence). This chain's CDR3 is CASSLVDQPQHF. DNA of the CDR3: TGTGCCAGCAGCTTAGTGGATCAGCCCCAGCATTTT.

This clonotype is large. The chain joins TRBV13 to TRBJ1-2, with D possibly matching TRBD1 (6 bases). Germline-derived CDR1 and CDR2 are PRHDT and FYEKMQ (reference sequence). V was shortened by 5 bases and J by 6 bases, with 19 bases between the two germline ends. The CDR3 covers 15 residues. CDR3 protein: CASSVAGRGVDGYTF. In DNA form, the CDR3 reads TGTGCCAGCAGCGTAGCGGGGAGGGGGGTTGATGGCTACACCTTC.

J is TRBJ1-2 and V is TRBV12-3 or TRBV12-4, with a weak D call TRBD1 (6 bases). V was clipped by 6 bases and J by 0 bases, with 14 bases between them. This CDR3 is built from 15 residues. The CDR3 region has the DNA TGTGCCAGCAGCGAGGACAGTACTGCTAACTATGGCTACACCTTC. It codes for CASSEDSTANYGYTF.

This clonotype was seen a handful of times. The rearrangement uses TRBV12-3 or TRBV12-4 and TRBJ1-4; D not resolved. V dropped 4 bases and J dropped 3 bases, with 9 bases sitting between them. This CDR3 has 14 residues. In DNA form, the CDR3 reads TGTGCCAGCAGTTACCTGTCGGCTAATGAAAAACTGTTTTTT. Amino acids: CASSYLSANEKLFF.

The CDR3 nucleotides read TGCAGCGGCCGGGACAGCGCCTACGAGCAGTACTTC. Its translation is CSGRDSAYEQYF. The gene calls are TRBV29-1 and TRBJ2-7; the match to TRBD1 covers 7 bases. The germline V gene encodes CDR1 SQVTM and CDR2 ANQGSEA. The V segment lost 7 bases and the J segment 2 bases; nucleotides outside the gene matches: 5. The CDR3 length is 12 residues.